Listed below are T cell receptor beta chains from one sample, sequenced in a study of TIL therapy for anti-PD-1-resistant metastatic lung cancer. Sequencing used immunoSEQ multiplex PCR; TCRdb keeps in-frame clones, though not all of them. The sample carries 50,000 to 65,000 clones, over 75% recorded once. The sequenced sample was blood, obtained at baseline. The source is a person aged 25 to 80 with non-small cell lung cancer. The CDR3 runs from the conserved cysteine through the conserved F or W. A D gene is named only where the DNA matches it firmly. A clone size is listed for some rows: how often the clone was seen (once, few, many), or a class if it is expanded.

j_call | v_call | d_call | clone_size | cdr3_aa | cdr3_nt
TRBJ1-2 | TRBV5-1 | NA | NA | CASSLPAGTTYGYTF | TGCGCCAGCAGCTTGCCCGCGGGGACAACTTATGGCTACACCTTC
TRBJ1-2 | TRBV19 | NA | once | CASSLRQAGYTF | TGTGCCAGTAGCCTAAGACAGGCTGGCTACACCTTC
TRBJ1-6 | TRBV11-1 | NA | few | CASSSLINSPLHF | TGTGCCAGCAGCTCGCTCATTAATTCACCCCTCCACTTT
TRBJ1-5 | TRBV5-1 | TRBD1 | NA | CASSPGQGNSPQHF | TGCGCCAGCAGCCCGGGACAGGGGAATAGCCCCCAGCATTTT
TRBJ2-1 | TRBV4-3 | NA | NA | CASSQSRNNEQFF | TGCGCCAGCAGCCAAAGCAGGAATAATGAGCAGTTCTTC
TRBJ1-6 | TRBV29-1 | NA | few | CSVVEDWDSPLHF | TGCAGCGTTGTTGAGGATTGGGATTCACCCCTCCACTTT
TRBJ2-6 | TRBV2 | NA | NA | CASRWLLSTGANVLTF | TGTGCCAGCCGGTGGCTTTTATCTACCGGGGCCAACGTCCTGACTTTC
TRBJ2-5 | TRBV27 | NA | few | CASSSRRGGAGETQYF | TGTGCCAGCAGTTCCCGAAGGGGGGGGGCAGGAGAGACCCAGTACTTC
TRBJ2-1 | TRBV5-6 | NA | NA | CASSFGTEQFF | TGTGCCAGCAGCTTCGGGACTGAGCAGTTCTTC
TRBJ1-1 | TRBV11-1 | NA | NA | CASRTPGFTEAFF | TGTGCCAGCAGAACACCAGGGTTCACTGAAGCTTTCTTT
TRBJ2-7 | TRBV7-9 | TRBD2 | NA | CASSSRLAGEGEQYF | TGTGCCAGCAGCTCCAGACTAGCGGGAGAAGGGGAGCAGTACTTC
TRBJ2-5 | TRBV7-6 | TRBD2 | NA | CASSQKRDGLETQYF | TGTGCCAGCAGCCAAAAGCGGGATGGATTAGAGACCCAGTACTTC
TRBJ2-5 | TRBV7-8 | NA | NA | CASSLARQGGTQYF | TGTGCCAGCAGCTTAGCGAGGCAGGGTGGGACCCAGTACTTC
TRBJ2-6 | TRBV28 | NA | once | CASSSMAGSGANVLTF | TGTGCCAGCAGTTCTATGGCAGGCTCTGGGGCCAACGTCCTGACTTTC
TRBJ2-7 | TRBV7-2 | TRBD2 | NA | CASSPRAGGRYEQYF | TGTGCCAGCAGCCCCCGAGCGGGAGGACGATACGAGCAGTACTTC
TRBJ2-7 | TRBV6-2/TRBV6-3 | NA | NA | CASSYPARGPISYEQYF | TGTGCCAGCAGTTATCCCGCGCGGGGGCCTATTAGCTACGAGCAGTACTTC
TRBJ2-7 | TRBV7-9 | TRBD1 | NA | CASSDRDRPYEQYF | TGTGCCAGCAGCGATCGGGACAGACCCTACGAGCAGTACTTC
TRBJ2-3 | TRBV30 | NA | NA | CAWSAGQSLTDTQYF | TGTGCCTGGAGCGCCGGACAGAGCCTCACAGATACGCAGTATTTT
TRBJ2-5 | TRBV24-1 | TRBD1 | NA | CATSGTGTGVETQYF | TGTGCCACCAGCGGGACCGGGACAGGGGTAGAGACCCAGTACTTC
TRBJ2-7 | TRBV19 | NA | NA | CASSTDSYEQYF | TGTGCCAGTAGTACAGACAGTTACGAGCAGTACTTC
TRBJ2-5 | TRBV7-2 | NA | NA | CASSRTGTPGETQYF | TGTGCCAGCAGTCGGACCGGGACTCCAGGCGAGACCCAGTACTTC
TRBJ2-2 | TRBV3-1/TRBV3-2 | TRBD2 | NA | CASSQGSGFVGELFF | TGTGCCAGCAGCCAAGGTAGCGGGTTCGTCGGGGAGCTGTTTTTT
TRBJ2-1 | TRBV3-1/TRBV3-2 | TRBD2 | NA | CASRYTSGGLNNEQFF | TGTGCCAGCAGATATACTTCGGGGGGGCTGAACAATGAGCAGTTCTTC
TRBJ2-3 | TRBV7-2 | NA | NA | CASSLRPASTDTQYF | TGTGCCAGCAGCTTAAGACCAGCTAGCACAGATACGCAGTATTTT
TRBJ2-7 | TRBV6-6 | NA | NA | CASSSAGANSYEQYF | TGTGCCAGCAGTAGCGCGGGGGCCAACTCCTACGAGCAGTACTTC
TRBJ2-3 | TRBV2 | TRBD2 | NA | CASSGWTSGGLDTQYF | TGTGCCAGCAGTGGCTGGACTAGCGGGGGGTTAGATACGCAGTATTTT
TRBJ1-3 | TRBV7-6 | NA | NA | CASSSNSYSSGNTIYF | TGTGCCAGCAGCTCGAACAGTTACAGCTCTGGAAACACCATATATTTT
TRBJ2-5 | TRBV18 | NA | NA | CASHEWEETQYF | TGTGCCAGCCACGAGTGGGAAGAGACCCAGTACTTC
TRBJ2-3 | TRBV4-1 | NA | few | CASSQSSVSTDTQYF | TGCGCCAGCAGCCAATCCAGCGTTAGCACAGATACGCAGTATTTT
TRBJ2-2 | TRBV5-1 | TRBD2 | once | CASSVGSLAGVNTGELFF | TGCGCCAGCAGCGTTGGTTCCCTAGCGGGGGTGAACACCGGGGAGCTGTTTTTT
TRBJ2-1 | TRBV7-6 | NA | NA | CASSLGYKGQGTYEQFF | TGTGCCAGCAGCTTAGGTTATAAGGGGCAAGGGACCTATGAGCAGTTCTTC
TRBJ2-1 | TRBV10-3 | TRBD2 | NA | CAISEPQRGGLNEQFF | TGTGCCATCAGTGAGCCCCAGCGGGGGGGCTTGAATGAGCAGTTCTTC
TRBJ2-1 | TRBV9 | NA | NA | CASSVSGRGTYNEQFF | TGTGCCAGCAGCGTATCCGGTCGTGGGACCTACAATGAGCAGTTCTTC
TRBJ1-1 | TRBV5-4 | TRBD1 | NA | CASSLPGQGPYGEAFF | TGTGCCAGCAGCTTGCCCGGACAGGGCCCTTATGGTGAAGCTTTCTTT
TRBJ2-1 | TRBV19 | NA | NA | CASSIPGHPSYNEQFF | TGTGCCAGTAGTATTCCGGGACACCCCTCCTACAATGAGCAGTTCTTC
TRBJ2-1 | TRBV7-9 | NA | NA | CASSQDLIYDEQFF | TGTGCCAGCAGCCAAGATCTAATTTATGATGAGCAGTTCTTC
TRBJ2-1 | TRBV5-4 | TRBD1 | NA | CASSIGTGSYNEQFF | TGTGCCAGCAGCATAGGGACAGGCTCCTACAATGAGCAGTTCTTC
TRBJ2-1 | TRBV3-1/TRBV3-2 | TRBD1 | NA | CASSQGGGEQFF | TGTGCCAGCAGCCAAGGAGGGGGCGAGCAGTTCTTC
TRBJ2-1 | TRBV5-1 | TRBD2 | NA | CASGSGVASYNEQFF | TGCGCCAGCGGTAGCGGGGTGGCCTCCTACAATGAGCAGTTCTTC
TRBJ1-1 | TRBV6-2/TRBV6-3 | NA | NA | CASIPRLNTEAFF | TGTGCCAGCATCCCGCGACTGAACACTGAAGCTTTCTTT